This T cell receptor (beta chain) was observed in a study of CXCR3-negative and CXCR3-positive naive CD8 T cells. General study findings and limits: Naive cells positive for CXCR3 carried more hydrophobic TRB CDR3s than CXCR3-negative ones.

The germline CDR1 and CDR2 sequences are SGHKS and YYEKEE (reference sequence). The CDR3 runs to 13 residues. Comments on this clonotype: As yet, its antigen is unknown.

Via 5' RACE with UMI labels, TRB cDNA libraries were prepared. TCRdb re-called the 5' RACE reads; one entry per CDR3 protein, DNA not given. Its table lists about 26,000 distinct CDR3 sequences. The chain uses TRBV5-5 and TRBJ2-7. Sequencing input: naive CXCR3- CD8+ T cells from blood. Stated subset: CD45RO-CCR7+CD27+CD95- naive CD8+ T cells lacking CXCR3 (TNR3-). The sequence derives from a human donor in good health. Some clones in this sample may be carry-over from other donors' samples. The CDR3 loop reads CASYERITYEQYF.